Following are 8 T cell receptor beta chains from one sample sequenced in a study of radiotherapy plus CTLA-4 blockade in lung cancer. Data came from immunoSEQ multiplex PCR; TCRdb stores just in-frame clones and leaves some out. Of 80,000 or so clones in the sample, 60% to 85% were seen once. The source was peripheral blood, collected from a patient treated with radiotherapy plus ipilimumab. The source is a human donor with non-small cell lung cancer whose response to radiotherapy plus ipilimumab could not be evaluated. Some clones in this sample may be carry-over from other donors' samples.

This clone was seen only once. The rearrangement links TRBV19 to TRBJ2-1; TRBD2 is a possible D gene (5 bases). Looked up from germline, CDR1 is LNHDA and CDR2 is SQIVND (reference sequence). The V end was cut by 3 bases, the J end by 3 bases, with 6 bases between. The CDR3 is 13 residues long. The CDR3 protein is CASSMGVYNEQFF. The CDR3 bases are TGTGCCAGTAGTATGGGAGTCTACAATGAGCAGTTCTTC.

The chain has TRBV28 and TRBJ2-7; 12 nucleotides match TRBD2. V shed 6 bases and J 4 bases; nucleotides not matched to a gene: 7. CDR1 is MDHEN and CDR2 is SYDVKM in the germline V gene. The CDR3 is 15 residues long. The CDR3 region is CASSQGLAGVYEQYF. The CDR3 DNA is TGTGCCAGCAGCCAGGGACTAGCGGGCGTTTACGAGCAGTACTTC.

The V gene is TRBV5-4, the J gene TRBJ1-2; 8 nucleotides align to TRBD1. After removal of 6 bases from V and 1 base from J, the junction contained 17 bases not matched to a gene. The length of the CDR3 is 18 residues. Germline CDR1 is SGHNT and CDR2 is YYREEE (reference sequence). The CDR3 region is CASNLDRGALGGNYGYTF. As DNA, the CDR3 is TGTGCCAGCAACCTCGACAGGGGCGCTCTTGGGGGTAACTATGGCTACACCTTC.

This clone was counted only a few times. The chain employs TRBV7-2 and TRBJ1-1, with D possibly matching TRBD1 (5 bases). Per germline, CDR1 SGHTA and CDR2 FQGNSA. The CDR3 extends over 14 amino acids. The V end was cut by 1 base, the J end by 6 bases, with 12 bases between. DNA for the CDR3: TGTGCCAGCAGCTTAGTAGGGGTGACGGCTGAAGCTTTCTTT. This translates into CASSLVGVTAEAFF.

Here the CDR3 reads CASSGGYEQYF. In DNA form, the CDR3 reads TGTGCCTCATCAGGGGGATACGAGCAGTACTTC. The chain joins TRBV5-4 to TRBJ2-7, with TRBD1 matching over 7 bases. The germline V gene has CDR1 SGHNT and CDR2 YYREEE (reference sequence). J gave up 4 bases and V 10 bases, and 5 bases lay outside the gene matches. This CDR3 is built from 11 residues.

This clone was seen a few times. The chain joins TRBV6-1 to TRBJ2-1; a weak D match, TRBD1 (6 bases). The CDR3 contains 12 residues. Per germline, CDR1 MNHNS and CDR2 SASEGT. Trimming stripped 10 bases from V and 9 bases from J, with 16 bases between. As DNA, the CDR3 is TGTGCCACCACAGGGATAGGCGGTGAGCAGTTCTTC. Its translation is CATTGIGGEQFF.

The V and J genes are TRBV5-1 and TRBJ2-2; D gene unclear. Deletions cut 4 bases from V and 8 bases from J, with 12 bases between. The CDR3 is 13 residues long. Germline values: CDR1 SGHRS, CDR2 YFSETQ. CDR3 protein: CASSLLTTGELFF. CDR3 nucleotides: TGCGCCAGCAGCCTCTTGACGACAGGGGAGCTGTTTTTT.

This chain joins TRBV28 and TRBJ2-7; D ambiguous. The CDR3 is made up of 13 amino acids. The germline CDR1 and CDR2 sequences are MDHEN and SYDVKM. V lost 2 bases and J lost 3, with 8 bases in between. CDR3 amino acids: CASSLGPYYEQYF. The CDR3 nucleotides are TGTGCCAGCAGTTTAGGGCCCTACTACGAGCAGTACTTC.